These T cell receptor beta chains were read from a single sample in a study of cytomegalovirus exposure and HLA in healthy donors. The protocol was immunoSEQ multiplex PCR, while the TCRdb copy is restricted to in-frame clones and leaves out a portion. The repertoire holds approximately 60,000 clones, 85% to 95% seen once, with around 5.8% in the top ten. Sequencing input: PBMCs. These receptors originate from a woman aged 18-29 years in good health and CMV-seronegative. Each CDR3 is given with its conserved first and last residue. Fields, in order: V gene, J gene, clone size, D gene, CDR3 DNA, CDR3 protein. The D gene is left open where the match is weak. Size is stated for part of the rows, as once, few or many counts, or as a class when the clone is expanded.

V gene: TRBV9
J gene: TRBJ2-2
clone size: .
D gene: TRBD1
CDR3 DNA: TGTGCCAGCAGCGGCCGGGACAGTTACACCGGGGAGCTGTTTTTT
CDR3 protein: CASSGRDSYTGELFF

V gene: TRBV4-3
J gene: TRBJ2-3
clone size: .
D gene: .
CDR3 DNA: TGCGCCAGCAGCCAAGGAACCCATTACACGGATACGCAGTATTTT
CDR3 protein: CASSQGTHYTDTQYF

V gene: TRBV6-1
J gene: TRBJ1-5
clone size: few
D gene: .
CDR3 DNA: TGTGCCACCGAGGTGGTTAGCAATCAGCCCCAGCATTTT
CDR3 protein: CATEVVSNQPQHF

V gene: TRBV6-1
J gene: TRBJ1-2
clone size: .
D gene: TRBD1
CDR3 DNA: TGTGCCAGCAGCCTAACTTCGACAGGGGGCTATGGCTACACCTTC
CDR3 protein: CASSLTSTGGYGYTF

V gene: TRBV18
J gene: TRBJ2-1
clone size: .
D gene: .
CDR3 DNA: TGTGCCAGCTCACCAGAGTTCCGCTCCTACAATGAGCAGTTCTTC
CDR3 protein: CASSPEFRSYNEQFF

V gene: TRBV7-2
J gene: TRBJ2-7
clone size: .
D gene: TRBD1
CDR3 DNA: TGTGCCAGCAGCTTAGTAGCCAGGGGGATCTACGAGCAGTACTTC
CDR3 protein: CASSLVARGIYEQYF

V gene: TRBV4-3
J gene: TRBJ1-1
clone size: .
D gene: TRBD1
CDR3 DNA: TGCGCCAGCAGCCCGGGACAGGAGAACACTGAAGCTTTCTTT
CDR3 protein: CASSPGQENTEAFF

V gene: TRBV6-6
J gene: TRBJ2-3
clone size: .
D gene: .
CDR3 DNA: TGTGCCAGCAGTTACGGGGGACTGGCGCAGTATTTT
CDR3 protein: CASSYGGLAQYF

V gene: TRBV20-1
J gene: TRBJ2-7
clone size: once
D gene: TRBD1
CDR3 DNA: TGCAGTGCTTTGGGACAGAAACACTTC
CDR3 protein: CSALGQKHF

V gene: TRBV2
J gene: TRBJ2-1
clone size: .
D gene: TRBD2
CDR3 DNA: TGTGCCAGCAGAGGACTAGCGGGAGGATTCTACAATGAGCAGTTCTTC
CDR3 protein: CASRGLAGGFYNEQFF

V gene: TRBV7-2
J gene: TRBJ1-2
clone size: .
D gene: .
CDR3 DNA: TGTGCCAGCAGCTTAGATGGGGGGAGCTATGGCTACACCTTC
CDR3 protein: CASSLDGGSYGYTF

V gene: TRBV2
J gene: TRBJ1-5
clone size: .
D gene: .
CDR3 DNA: TGTGCCAGCAGTGTCTTGGGCCGCAATCAGCCCCAGCATTTT
CDR3 protein: CASSVLGRNQPQHF

V gene: TRBV28
J gene: TRBJ1-2
clone size: once
D gene: .
CDR3 DNA: TGTGCCAGCACCATCCGGGGGGACTATGGCTACACCTTC
CDR3 protein: CASTIRGDYGYTF

V gene: TRBV16
J gene: TRBJ2-7
clone size: .
D gene: .
CDR3 DNA: TGTGCCAGCAGCCTCGGCCCCCAGGGGGGATATGAGCAGTACTTC
CDR3 protein: CASSLGPQGGYEQYF

V gene: TRBV9
J gene: TRBJ2-3
clone size: .
D gene: .
CDR3 DNA: TGTGCCAGCAGCGTAGAGATAGGGGGGGCCGGCGTGAATACGCAGTATTTT
CDR3 protein: CASSVEIGGAGVNTQYF

V gene: TRBV19
J gene: TRBJ2-7
clone size: once
D gene: TRBD1
CDR3 DNA: TGTGCCAGTAGTACCCGGACAGGGACCGCCTACGAGCAGTACTTC
CDR3 protein: CASSTRTGTAYEQYF

V gene: TRBV10-3
J gene: TRBJ2-3
clone size: .
D gene: TRBD2
CDR3 DNA: TGTGCCATCAGTGATCTAGCGGGACGCACAGATACGCAGTATTTT
CDR3 protein: CAISDLAGRTDTQYF